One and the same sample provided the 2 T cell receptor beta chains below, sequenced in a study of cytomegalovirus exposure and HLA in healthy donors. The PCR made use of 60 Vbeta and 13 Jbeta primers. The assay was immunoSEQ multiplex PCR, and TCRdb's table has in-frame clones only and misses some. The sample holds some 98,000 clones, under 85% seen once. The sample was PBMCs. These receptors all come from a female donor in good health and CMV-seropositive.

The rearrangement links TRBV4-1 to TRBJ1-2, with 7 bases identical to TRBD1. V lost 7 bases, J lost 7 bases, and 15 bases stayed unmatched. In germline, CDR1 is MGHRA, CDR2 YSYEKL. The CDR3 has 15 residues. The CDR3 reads CASTLIGTAARGYTF. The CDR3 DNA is TGCGCCAGCACCCTAATTGGGACAGCGGCTCGTGGCTACACCTTC.

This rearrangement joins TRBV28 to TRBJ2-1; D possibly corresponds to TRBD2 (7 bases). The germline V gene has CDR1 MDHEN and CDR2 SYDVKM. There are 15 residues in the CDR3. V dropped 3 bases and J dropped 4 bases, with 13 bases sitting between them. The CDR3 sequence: CASSLVRGAYNEQFF. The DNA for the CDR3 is TGTGCCAGCAGTTTGGTACGGGGGGCGTACAATGAGCAGTTCTTC. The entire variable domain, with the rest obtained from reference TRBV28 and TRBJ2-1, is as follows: DVKVTQSSRYLVKRTGEKVFLECVQDMDHENMFWYRQDPGLGLRLIYFSYDVKMKEKGDIPEGYSVSREKKERFSLILESASTNQTSMYLCASSLVRGAYNEQFFGPGTRLTVL.